This TCR beta chain was documented in a study of T cells in localized non-small cell lung cancer. Study results and caveats: Heterogeneity stays possible, as sequencing covered only one tumor region. Median approximately 50 top-100 tumor clones were shared with paired adjacent lung. The greatest T cell clonality was found in uninvolved adjacent lung (higher than in tumor).

Profiling relied on immunoSEQ multiplex PCR, and the TCRdb table lists in-frame clones only, not all of them. The sample has about 72,000 clones, about 83% seen once. To note about this clone: The antigen remains undetermined.

The clonotype was recovered from a female donor at least 60 years old with stage I lung adenocarcinoma. Sequencing was performed on peripheral blood, taken before any cancer treatment.

The CDR3 bases are TGTGCCAGCAGCCAAGCCTTCGGGGAGCTGTTTTTT. Amino acids: CASSQAFGELFF. The V gene is TRBV7-3, the J gene TRBJ2-2; the D is unclear. Trimming removed 5 bases from V and 7 bases from J, with 8 bases in between. This CDR3 comprises 12 residues. Germline assignment: CDR1 SGHTA and CDR2 FQGTGA.